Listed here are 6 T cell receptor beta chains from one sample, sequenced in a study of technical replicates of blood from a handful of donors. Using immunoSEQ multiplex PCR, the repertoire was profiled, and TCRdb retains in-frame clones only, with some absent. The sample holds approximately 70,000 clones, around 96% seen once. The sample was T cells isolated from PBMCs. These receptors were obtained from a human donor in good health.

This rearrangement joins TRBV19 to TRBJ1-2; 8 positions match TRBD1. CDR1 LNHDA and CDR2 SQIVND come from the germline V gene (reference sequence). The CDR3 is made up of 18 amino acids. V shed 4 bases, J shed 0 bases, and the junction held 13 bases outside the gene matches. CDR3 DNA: TGTGCCAGTAGTACAAAAGGCAGGGGGCTTGAAGCTAACTATGGCTACACCTTC. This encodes CASSTKGRGLEANYGYTF.

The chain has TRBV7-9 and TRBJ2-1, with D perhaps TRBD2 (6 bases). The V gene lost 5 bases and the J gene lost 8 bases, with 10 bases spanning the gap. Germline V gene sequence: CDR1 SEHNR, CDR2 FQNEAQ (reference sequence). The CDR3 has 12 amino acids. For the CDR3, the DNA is TGTGCCAGCAGCCTATGGGGGGATGAGCAGTTCTTC. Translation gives CASSLWGDEQFF.

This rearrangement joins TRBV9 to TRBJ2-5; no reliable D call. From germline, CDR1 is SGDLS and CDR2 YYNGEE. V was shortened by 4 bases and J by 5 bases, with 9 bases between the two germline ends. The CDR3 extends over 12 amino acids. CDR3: CASSIPEETQYF. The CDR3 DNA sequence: TGTGCCAGCAGCATCCCCGAGGAGACCCAGTACTTC.

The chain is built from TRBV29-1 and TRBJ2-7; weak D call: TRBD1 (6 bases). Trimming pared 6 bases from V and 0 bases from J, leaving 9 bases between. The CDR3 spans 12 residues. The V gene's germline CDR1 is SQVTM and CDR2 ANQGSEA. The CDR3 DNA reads TGCAGCGTGGCAGGGGCCTCCTACGAGCAGTACTTC. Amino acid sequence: CSVAGASYEQYF.

CDR3 sequence (DNA): TGTGCCAGTAGTAAGGGGTTCGGGAACACTGAAGCTTTCTTT. Translated, it gives CASSKGFGNTEAFF. The gene calls are TRBV19 and TRBJ1-1; perhaps TRBD1 as D (5 bases). V was trimmed by 4 bases and J by 1 base, leaving 10 bases between them. This CDR3 spans 14 amino acids. Germline V gene lookup returns CDR1 LNHDA and CDR2 SQIVND (reference sequence).

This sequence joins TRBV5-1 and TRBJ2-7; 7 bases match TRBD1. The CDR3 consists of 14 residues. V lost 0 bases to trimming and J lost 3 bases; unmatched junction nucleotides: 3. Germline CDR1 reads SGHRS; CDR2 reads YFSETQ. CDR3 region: CASSLGGQDYEQYF. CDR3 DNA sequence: TGCGCCAGCAGCTTGGGAGGACAGGACTACGAGCAGTACTTC.